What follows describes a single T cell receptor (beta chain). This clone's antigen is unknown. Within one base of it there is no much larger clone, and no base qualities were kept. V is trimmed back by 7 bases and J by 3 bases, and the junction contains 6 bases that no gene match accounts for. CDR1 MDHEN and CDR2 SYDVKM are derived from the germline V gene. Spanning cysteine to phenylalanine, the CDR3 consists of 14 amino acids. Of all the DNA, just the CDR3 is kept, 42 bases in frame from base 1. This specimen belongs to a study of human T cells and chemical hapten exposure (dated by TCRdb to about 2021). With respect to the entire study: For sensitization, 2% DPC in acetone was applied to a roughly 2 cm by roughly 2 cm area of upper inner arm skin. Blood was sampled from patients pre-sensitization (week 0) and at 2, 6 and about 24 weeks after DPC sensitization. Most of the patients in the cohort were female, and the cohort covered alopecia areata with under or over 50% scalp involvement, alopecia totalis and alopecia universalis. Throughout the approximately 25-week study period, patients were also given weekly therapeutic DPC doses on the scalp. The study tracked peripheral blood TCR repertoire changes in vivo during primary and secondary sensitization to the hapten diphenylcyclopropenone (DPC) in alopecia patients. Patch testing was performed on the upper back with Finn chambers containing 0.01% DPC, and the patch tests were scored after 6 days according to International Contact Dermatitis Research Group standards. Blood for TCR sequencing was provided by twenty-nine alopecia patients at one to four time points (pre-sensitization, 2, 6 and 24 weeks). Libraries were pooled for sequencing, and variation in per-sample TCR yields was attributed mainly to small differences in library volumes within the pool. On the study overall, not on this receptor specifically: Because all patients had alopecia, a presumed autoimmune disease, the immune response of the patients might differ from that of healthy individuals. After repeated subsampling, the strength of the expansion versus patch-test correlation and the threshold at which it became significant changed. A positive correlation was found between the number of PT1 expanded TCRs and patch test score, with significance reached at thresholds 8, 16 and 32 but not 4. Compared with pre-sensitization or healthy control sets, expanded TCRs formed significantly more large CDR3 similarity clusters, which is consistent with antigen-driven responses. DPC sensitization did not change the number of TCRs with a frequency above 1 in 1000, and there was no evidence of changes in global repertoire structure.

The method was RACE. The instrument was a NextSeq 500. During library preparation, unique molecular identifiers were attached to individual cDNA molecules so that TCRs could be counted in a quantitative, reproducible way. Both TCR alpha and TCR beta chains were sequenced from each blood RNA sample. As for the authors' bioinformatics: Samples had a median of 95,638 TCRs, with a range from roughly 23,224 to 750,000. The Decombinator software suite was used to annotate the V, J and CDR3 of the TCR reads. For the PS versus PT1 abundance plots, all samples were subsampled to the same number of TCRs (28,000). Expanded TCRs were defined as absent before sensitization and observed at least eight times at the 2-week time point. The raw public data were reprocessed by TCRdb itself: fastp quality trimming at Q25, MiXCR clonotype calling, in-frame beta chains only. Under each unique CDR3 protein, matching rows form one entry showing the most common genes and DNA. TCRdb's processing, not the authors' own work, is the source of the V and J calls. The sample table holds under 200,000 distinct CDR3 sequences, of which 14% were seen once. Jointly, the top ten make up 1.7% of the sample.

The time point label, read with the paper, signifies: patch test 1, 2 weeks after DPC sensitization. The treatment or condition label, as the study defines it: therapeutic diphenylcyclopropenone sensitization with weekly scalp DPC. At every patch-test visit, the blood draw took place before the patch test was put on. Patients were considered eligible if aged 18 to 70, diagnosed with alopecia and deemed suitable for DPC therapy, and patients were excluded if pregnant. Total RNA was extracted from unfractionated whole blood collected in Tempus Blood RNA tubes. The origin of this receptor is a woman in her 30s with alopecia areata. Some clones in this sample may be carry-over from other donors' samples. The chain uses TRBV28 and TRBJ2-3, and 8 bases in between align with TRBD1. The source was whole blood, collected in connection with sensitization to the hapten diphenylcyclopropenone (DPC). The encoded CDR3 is CASTRQGRTDTQYF. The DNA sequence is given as TGTGCCAGCACTAGACAGGGGAGAACAGATACGCAGTATTTT.